The next 28 T cell receptor beta chains were all read from a single sample in a study of blood T cell repertoires in COVID-19. Using immunoSEQ multiplex PCR, the repertoire was profiled, and TCRdb retains in-frame clones only, with some absent. The sample holds some 150,000 clones; 87% are singletons and the top ten take roughly 4.5%. The material sequenced was peripheral blood. The receptors were sampled from an older woman with active or convalescent COVID-19.

This chain uses TRBV19 with TRBJ1-6; D gene uncertain. CDR3 length: 13 amino acids. Per germline, CDR1 LNHDA and CDR2 SQIVND (reference sequence). V was shortened by 6 bases and J by 5 bases, with 8 bases between the two germline ends. The chain's CDR3 is CASSQLDNSPLHF. The CDR3 bases are TGTGCCAGTAGCCAGTTGGATAATTCACCCCTCCACTTT.

CDR3 DNA: TGTGCCAGCAGTTACGCGGCGGGGGGCCCGAGCGGGGAGCTGTTTTTT. The encoded protein is CASSYAAGGPSGELFF. J is TRBJ2-2 and V is TRBV6-5; 8 bases align to TRBD2. The junction had 9 bases not matched to a gene; V was cut back by 2 bases and J by 7 bases. The germline gives CDR1 MNHEY, CDR2 SVGAGI. This CDR3 contains 16 residues.

The V and J genes are TRBV12-3 or TRBV12-4 and TRBJ2-1; 7 nucleotides align to TRBD2. The CDR3 has 13 residues. After removal of 11 bases from V and 8 bases from J, the junction contained 12 bases not matched to a gene. CDR3 nucleotides: TGTGCCGCCAAGGCCTTCAGCGGGGATGAGCAGTTCTTC. Its translation is CAAKAFSGDEQFF.

CDR3 nucleotide sequence: TGTGCCAGTAGTATGAGACAGGGGGCGTGGTTCTTCGAGCAGTACTTC. Translated, it gives CASSMRQGAWFFEQYF. The chain combines TRBV19 with TRBJ2-7, with 10 bases that match TRBD1. CDR3 size: 16 residues. From germline, CDR1 is LNHDA and CDR2 SQIVND (reference sequence). Trimming took 3 bases from V and 6 from J; bases not matched to a gene: 11.

V gene TRBV6-5 combines with J gene TRBJ1-2; 7 nucleotides agree with TRBD1. CDR3 length: 16 amino acids. Germline V gene data show CDR1 as MNHEY and CDR2 as SVGAGI. V trimming: 2 bases; J trimming: 2 bases; junction bases outside the gene matches: 8. The CDR3 reads CASSYEGARWNYGYTF. In DNA, the CDR3 is TGTGCCAGCAGTTACGAGGGGGCGCGATGGAACTATGGCTACACCTTC.

V usage is TRBV6-1 and J usage is TRBJ1-2; D unresolved. There are 12 residues in the CDR3. Germline CDR1 is MNHNS and CDR2 is SASEGT. V dropped 3 bases and J dropped 5 bases, with 7 bases sitting between them. As DNA, the CDR3 is TGTGCCAGCAGTGATGAAGCATATGGCTACACCTTC. Encoded protein: CASSDEAYGYTF.

The CDR3 sequence is CASSQPGQEKLFF. CDR3 nucleotides: TGCGCCAGCAGCCAACCGGGACAGGAAAAACTGTTTTTT. The chain is built from TRBV4-3 and TRBJ1-4, with 7 bases identical to TRBD1. This CDR3 has 13 amino acids. Germline loops: CDR1 LGHNA, CDR2 YSLEER. Trimming took 2 bases from V and 8 from J; bases not matched to a gene: 2.

The chain carries TRBV2 and TRBJ1-1; 7 bases match TRBD1. The CDR3 has 14 amino acids. V shed 4 bases, J shed 6 bases, and the junction held 8 bases outside the gene matches. Germline V gives CDR1 SNHLY, CDR2 FYNNEI. This chain's CDR3 is CASSASDRAAEAFF. The CDR3 DNA follows: TGTGCCAGCAGTGCCTCCGACAGGGCCGCTGAAGCTTTCTTT.

The chain has TRBV6-5 and TRBJ2-3, with TRBD2 matching 10 bases. Germline loops: CDR1 MNHEY, CDR2 SVGAGI. After removal of 7 bases from V and 11 bases from J, the junction contained 6 bases not matched to a gene. The CDR3 has 12 amino acids. CDR3 in DNA: TGTGCCAGCACTACCGCTAGCGGGGGGCAGTATTTT. Residues: CASTTASGGQYF.

This chain joins TRBV30 and TRBJ2-7, with D perhaps TRBD2 (6 bases). Trimming removed 0 bases at V and 0 bases at J, with 12 bases between. Germline V CDR1 and CDR2: GTSNPN, SVGIG (reference sequence). There are 15 residues in the CDR3. The chain's CDR3 is CAWSVGGASSYEQYF. CDR3 DNA sequence: TGTGCCTGGAGTGTGGGAGGTGCTAGCTCCTACGAGCAGTACTTC.

In nucleotides, the CDR3 is TGTGCCAGCAGCTACCCCTACCGAGGTGGGGCCACTGAAGCTTTCTTT. Its translation is CASSYPYRGGATEAFF. The genes are TRBV7-8 and TRBJ1-1; tentative D call: TRBD1 (5 bases). The CDR3 has 16 amino acids. Germline CDR1 SGHVS, CDR2 FQNEAQ. V lost 4 bases to trimming and J lost 4 bases, with 19 bases between them.

The genes are TRBV2 and TRBJ2-3; D uncertain. CDR3 length: 12 residues. Germline V CDR1 and CDR2: SNHLY, FYNNEI. V was clipped by 4 bases and J by 4 bases, with 6 bases between them. The CDR3 DNA reads as TGTGCCAGCAGTGTGAGGCCAGATACGCAGTATTTT. Amino acid sequence: CASSVRPDTQYF.

The rearrangement joins TRBV6-5 to TRBJ1-3; tentatively, D is TRBD1 (6 bases). V dropped 5 bases and J dropped 3 bases, with 14 bases sitting between them. The CDR3 sequence is 15 residues long. The germline V gene encodes CDR1 MNHEY and CDR2 SVGAGI. The CDR3 sequence is CASSKSGASGNTIYF. CDR3 in DNA: TGTGCCAGCAGTAAATCAGGGGCGAGTGGAAACACCATATATTTT.

This CDR3 is CASSLVLAGEETQYF. The CDR3 DNA reads as TGTGCCAGCAGCTTGGTACTAGCGGGGGAAGAGACCCAGTACTTC. The genes are TRBV5-6 and TRBJ2-5; 11 bases agree with TRBD2. CDR3 length equals 15 residues. J lost 3 bases, V lost 0 bases, and 1 base had no gene match. CDR1 is SGHDT and CDR2 is YYEEEE in the germline V gene.

V and J are TRBV2 and TRBJ1-2; 7 nucleotides agree with TRBD1. The J segment lost 2 bases and the V segment lost 4 bases, leaving 4 bases of the junction unmatched. Looked up from germline, CDR1 is SNHLY and CDR2 is FYNNEI. The CDR3 runs to 14 residues. CDR3 loop: CASSGQGMNYGYTF. In DNA form, the CDR3 reads TGTGCCAGCAGTGGACAGGGAATGAACTATGGCTACACCTTC.

The rearrangement uses TRBV2 and TRBJ1-5, with 10 bases identical to TRBD1. The V gene end was trimmed by 5 bases and the J gene end by 4 bases; junction bases not matched to a gene: 5. This CDR3 spans 15 amino acids. Germline V CDR1 and CDR2: SNHLY, FYNNEI. The CDR3 loop is CASSSGQGMNQPQHF. CDR3 coding DNA: TGTGCCAGCAGTTCGGGACAGGGGATGAATCAGCCCCAGCATTTT.

CDR3 in amino acids: CASSLTGGYGTDTQYF. CDR3 DNA sequence: TGCGCCAGCAGCTTAACAGGGGGGTACGGCACAGATACGCAGTATTTT. The rearrangement joins TRBV5-1 to TRBJ2-3; TRBD1 agrees at 8 bases. V dropped 2 bases and J dropped 1; count of bases not matched to a gene: 6. The length of the CDR3 is 16 residues. CDR1 is SGHRS, CDR2 YFSETQ, per germline.

The rearrangement uses TRBV30 and TRBJ1-6; D is unresolved. V was cut by 0 bases and J by 8 bases, with 11 bases left in between. Germline V gene lookup returns CDR1 GTSNPN and CDR2 SVGIG (reference sequence). The CDR3 runs 14 residues. In DNA, the CDR3 is TGTGCCTGGAGTGTACTGACGGGTGATTCACCCCTCCACTTT. Protein sequence: CAWSVLTGDSPLHF.

This sequence joins TRBV10-3 and TRBJ1-1, with D perhaps TRBD1 (6 bases). With 7 bases removed from V and 1 base from J, the gap between germline ends came to 16 bases. CDR1 is ENHRY, CDR2 SYGVKD, per germline. The CDR3 loop spans 15 amino acids. The CDR3 coding sequence is TGTGCCATCACGTCGTCGGACAGATCGAACACTGAAGCTTTCTTT. Translating gives CAITSSDRSNTEAFF.

This rearrangement joins TRBV9 to TRBJ1-3; 8 bases agree with TRBD1. The junction had 5 bases not matched to a gene; V was cut back by 3 bases and J by 0 bases. CDR1 is SGDLS, CDR2 YYNGEE, per germline. The CDR3 extends over 16 amino acids. CDR3 in amino acids: CASSATQGGSGNTIYF. CDR3 nucleotides: TGTGCCAGCAGCGCGACACAGGGGGGCTCTGGAAACACCATATATTTT.

This chain joins TRBV7-2 and TRBJ2-2; D possibly corresponds to TRBD2 (5 bases). Germline loops: CDR1 SGHTA, CDR2 FQGNSA. V was pared by 4 bases and J by 3 bases, with 12 bases between. The CDR3 is 15 amino acids. The CDR3 DNA is TGTGCCAGCAGCTCGAGGGAGCGCGACACCGGGGAGCTGTTTTTT. It codes for CASSSRERDTGELFF.

This chain links TRBV19 with TRBJ1-4; D gene ambiguous. This CDR3 contains 14 residues. With 4 bases removed from V and 5 bases from J, the gap between germline ends came to 11 bases. Germline V gene data show CDR1 as LNHDA and CDR2 as SQIVND (reference sequence). CDR3 nucleotide sequence: TGTGCCAGTAGTAAGGCACAGCTGAATGAAAAACTGTTTTTT. Its protein product is CASSKAQLNEKLFF.

The chain has TRBV12-5 and TRBJ1-3, with TRBD1 matching 8 bases. This CDR3 is 15 amino acids long. V lost 5 bases to trimming and J lost 9 bases; unmatched junction nucleotides: 12. Looked up from germline, CDR1 is LGHNT and CDR2 is FRNRAP. CDR3 sequence reads: CASGPGGSAIGTIYF. The DNA for the CDR3 is TGTGCTAGTGGTCCAGGGGGCTCCGCTATCGGCACCATATATTTT.

This chain uses TRBV2 with TRBJ1-3; 7 bases are a match to TRBD1. The CDR3 sequence is 14 residues long. The germline V gene has CDR1 SNHLY and CDR2 FYNNEI. With V trimmed by 3 bases and J by 5 bases, 4 bases remained unmatched. CDR3 residues: CASSDPGQRNTIYF. The CDR3 coding sequence is TGTGCCAGCAGTGACCCGGGACAGCGAAACACCATATATTTT. Combining the CDR3 with reference TRBV2 and TRBJ1-3 gives the whole variable domain EPEVTQTPSHQVTQMGQEVILRCVPISNHLYFYWYRQILGQKVEFLVSFYNNEISEKSEIFDDQFSVERPDGSNFTLKIRSTKLEDSAMYFCASSDPGQRNTIYFGEGSWLTVV.

This chain connects TRBV5-6 to TRBJ2-6, with D perhaps TRBD2 (6 bases). CDR3 size: 16 residues. V lost 10 bases, J lost 0 bases, and 17 bases lay in between. Per germline, CDR1 SGHDT and CDR2 YYEEEE. In DNA form, the CDR3 reads TGTGCCGGCGGGGCAAACCAGGGCTCTGGGGCCAACGTCCTGACTTTC. This gives the protein CAGGANQGSGANVLTF.

The chain has TRBV7-9 and TRBJ1-3; D gene ambiguous. The length of the CDR3 is 16 residues. Trimming shortened V by 4 bases and J by 4 bases, and 17 bases separated the two germline ends. Looked up from germline, CDR1 is SEHNR and CDR2 is FQNEAQ (reference sequence). As DNA, the CDR3 is TGTGCCAGCAGCTCCCTCTCTAGCAATGCGGGAAACACCATATATTTT. The encoded protein is CASSSLSSNAGNTIYF.

The chain has TRBV7-8 and TRBJ2-2; D is uncertain. This CDR3 comprises 15 residues. Trimming removed 1 base from V and 4 bases from J, with 10 bases in between. The V gene's germline CDR1 is SGHVS and CDR2 FQNEAQ. In DNA form, the CDR3 reads TGTGCCAGCAGCTTAGTTACCGTAGTCACCGGGGAGCTGTTTTTT. Translated, it gives CASSLVTVVTGELFF.

The J gene is TRBJ2-7, the V gene TRBV7-3, with D hard to call. CDR1 SGHTA and CDR2 FQGTGA come from the germline V gene. CDR3 length: 16 residues. Trimming took 0 bases from V and 1 from J, leaving 13 bases between them. As DNA, the CDR3 is TGTGCCAGCAGCTTAACGGGTACAGCTCCTTCCTACGAGCAGTACTTC. This encodes CASSLTGTAPSYEQYF.